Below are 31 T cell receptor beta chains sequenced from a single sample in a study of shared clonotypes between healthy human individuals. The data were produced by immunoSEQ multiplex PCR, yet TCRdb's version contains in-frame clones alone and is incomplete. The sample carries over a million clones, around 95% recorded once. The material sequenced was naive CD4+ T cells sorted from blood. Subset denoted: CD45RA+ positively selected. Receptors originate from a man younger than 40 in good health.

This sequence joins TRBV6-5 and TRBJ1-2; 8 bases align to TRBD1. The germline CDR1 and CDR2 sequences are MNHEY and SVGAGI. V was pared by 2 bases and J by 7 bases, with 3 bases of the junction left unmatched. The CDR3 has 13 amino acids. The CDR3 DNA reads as TGTGCCAGCAGTTACCTGACAGGGGTTGGCTACACCTTC. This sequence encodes CASSYLTGVGYTF.

CDR3 coding DNA: TGTGCCAGCCGGCATCCCAACAAAGATACGCAGTATTTT. Protein sequence: CASRHPNKDTQYF. The chain recombines TRBV19 with TRBJ2-3; no definite D call. Trimming took off 9 bases at V and 5 bases at J, with 15 bases between the two ends. Per germline, CDR1 LNHDA and CDR2 SQIVND (reference sequence). The CDR3 covers 13 residues.

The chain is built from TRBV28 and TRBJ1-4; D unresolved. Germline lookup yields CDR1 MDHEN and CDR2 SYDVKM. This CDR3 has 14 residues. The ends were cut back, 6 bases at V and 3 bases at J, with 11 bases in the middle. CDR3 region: CASSFPGSNEKLFF. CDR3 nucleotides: TGTGCCAGCAGCTTCCCGGGCTCTAATGAAAAACTGTTTTTT. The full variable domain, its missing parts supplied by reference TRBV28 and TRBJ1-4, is DVKVTQSSRYLVKRTGEKVFLECVQDMDHENMFWYRQDPGLGLRLIYFSYDVKMKEKGDIPEGYSVSREKKERFSLILESASTNQTSMYLCASSFPGSNEKLFFGSGTQLSVL.

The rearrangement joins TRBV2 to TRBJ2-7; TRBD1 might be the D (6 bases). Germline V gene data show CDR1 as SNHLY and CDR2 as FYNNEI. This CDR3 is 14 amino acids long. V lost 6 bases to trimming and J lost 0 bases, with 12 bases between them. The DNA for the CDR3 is TGTGCCAGCAGCCCCAGGGGCAGCTCCTACGAGCAGTACTTC. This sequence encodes CASSPRGSSYEQYF.

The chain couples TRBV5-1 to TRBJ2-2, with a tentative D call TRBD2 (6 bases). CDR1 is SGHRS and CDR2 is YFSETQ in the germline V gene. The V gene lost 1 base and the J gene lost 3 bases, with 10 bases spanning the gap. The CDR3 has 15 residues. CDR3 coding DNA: TGCGCCAGCAGCTTGTCGTGGGGGGACACCGGGGAGCTGTTTTTT. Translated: CASSLSWGDTGELFF.

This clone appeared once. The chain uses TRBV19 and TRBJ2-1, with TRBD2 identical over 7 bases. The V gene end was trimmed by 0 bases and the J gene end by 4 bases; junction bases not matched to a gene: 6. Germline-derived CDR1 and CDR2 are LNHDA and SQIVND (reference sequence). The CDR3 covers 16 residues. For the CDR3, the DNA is TGTGCCAGTAGTATAGACCCTAGCGGACTGTACAATGAGCAGTTCTTC. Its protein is CASSIDPSGLYNEQFF. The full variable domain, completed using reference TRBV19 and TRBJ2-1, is DGGITQSPKYLFRKEGQNVTLSCEQNLNHDAMYWYRQDPGQGLRLIYYSQIVNDFQKGDIAEGYSVSREKKESFPLTVTSAQKNPTAFYLCASSIDPSGLYNEQFFGPGTRLTVL.

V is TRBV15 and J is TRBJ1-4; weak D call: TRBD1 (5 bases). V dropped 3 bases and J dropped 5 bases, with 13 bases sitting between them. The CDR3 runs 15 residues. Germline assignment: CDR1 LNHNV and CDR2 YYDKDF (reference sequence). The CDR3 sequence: CATSSPKTANEKLFF. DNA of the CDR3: TGTGCCACCAGCAGTCCGAAGACAGCCAATGAAAAACTGTTTTTT.

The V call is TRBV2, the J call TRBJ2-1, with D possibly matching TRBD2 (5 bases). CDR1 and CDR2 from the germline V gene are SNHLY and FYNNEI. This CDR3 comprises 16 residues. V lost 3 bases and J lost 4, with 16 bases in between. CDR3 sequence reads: CASSERAPRGYNEQFF. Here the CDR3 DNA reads TGTGCCAGCAGTGAGAGGGCCCCCCGAGGTTACAATGAGCAGTTCTTC.

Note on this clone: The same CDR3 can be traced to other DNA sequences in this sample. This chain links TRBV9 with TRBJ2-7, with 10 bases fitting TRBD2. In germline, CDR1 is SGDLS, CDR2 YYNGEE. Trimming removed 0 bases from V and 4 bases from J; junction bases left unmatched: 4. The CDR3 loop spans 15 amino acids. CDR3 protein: CASSVGTSGLYEQYF. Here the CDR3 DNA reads TGTGCCAGCAGCGTAGGGACTAGCGGACTTTACGAGCAGTACTTC.

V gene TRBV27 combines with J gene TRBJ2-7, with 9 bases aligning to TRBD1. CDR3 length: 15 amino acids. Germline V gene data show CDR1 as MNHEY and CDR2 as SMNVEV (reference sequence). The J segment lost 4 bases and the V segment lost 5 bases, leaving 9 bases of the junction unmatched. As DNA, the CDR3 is TGTGCCAGCAGTCGAGGGACAGGGATTATTTACGAGCAGTACTTC. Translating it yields CASSRGTGIIYEQYF.

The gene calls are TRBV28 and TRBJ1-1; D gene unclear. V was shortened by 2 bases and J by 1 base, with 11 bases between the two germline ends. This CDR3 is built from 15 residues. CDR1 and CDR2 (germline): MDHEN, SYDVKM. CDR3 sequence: CASSLGRGRNTEAFF. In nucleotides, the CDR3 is TGTGCCAGCAGTTTAGGTCGCGGACGGAACACTGAAGCTTTCTTT.

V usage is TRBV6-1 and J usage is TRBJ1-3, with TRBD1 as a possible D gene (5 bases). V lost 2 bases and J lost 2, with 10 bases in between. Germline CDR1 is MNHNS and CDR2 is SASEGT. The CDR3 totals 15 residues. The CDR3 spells CASSEWGSAGNTIYF. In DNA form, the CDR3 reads TGTGCCAGCAGTGAATGGGGGAGTGCTGGAAACACCATATATTTT.

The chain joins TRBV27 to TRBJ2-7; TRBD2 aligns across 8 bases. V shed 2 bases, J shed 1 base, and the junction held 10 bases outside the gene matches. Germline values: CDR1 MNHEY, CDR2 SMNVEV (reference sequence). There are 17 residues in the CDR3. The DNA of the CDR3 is TGTGCCAGCAGTTTAGCGGGAGGCCTTGGGAGTTCCTACGAGCAGTACTTC. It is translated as CASSLAGGLGSSYEQYF.

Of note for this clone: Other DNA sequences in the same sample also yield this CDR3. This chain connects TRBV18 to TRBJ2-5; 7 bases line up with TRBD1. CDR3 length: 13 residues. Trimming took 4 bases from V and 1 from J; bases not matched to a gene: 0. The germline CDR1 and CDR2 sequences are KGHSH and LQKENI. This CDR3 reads CASSRDSQETQYF. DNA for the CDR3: TGTGCCAGCTCACGGGACAGCCAAGAGACCCAGTACTTC.

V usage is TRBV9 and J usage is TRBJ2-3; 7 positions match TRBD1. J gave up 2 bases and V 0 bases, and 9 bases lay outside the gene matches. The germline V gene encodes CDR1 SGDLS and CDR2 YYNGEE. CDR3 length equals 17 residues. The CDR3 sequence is CASSVDPDRPDTDTQYF. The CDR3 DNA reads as TGTGCCAGCAGCGTAGACCCGGACAGGCCAGACACAGATACGCAGTATTTT.

The CDR3 nucleotides are TGTGCCACCAGCAGAGATTTTACCACTGAAGCTTTCTTT. It translates to CATSRDFTTEAFF. This rearrangement joins TRBV15 to TRBJ1-1; D gene uncertain. CDR1 and CDR2 from the germline V gene are LNHNV and YYDKDF (reference sequence). The V gene lost 0 bases and the J gene lost 4 bases, with 6 bases spanning the gap. This CDR3 region has 13 residues.

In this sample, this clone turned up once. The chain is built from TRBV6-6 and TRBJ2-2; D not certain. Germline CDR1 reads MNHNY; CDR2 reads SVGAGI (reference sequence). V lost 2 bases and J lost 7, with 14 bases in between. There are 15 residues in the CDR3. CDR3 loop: CASSYTSPGGGELFF. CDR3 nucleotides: TGTGCCAGCAGTTACACCAGCCCGGGTGGCGGGGAGCTGTTTTTT.

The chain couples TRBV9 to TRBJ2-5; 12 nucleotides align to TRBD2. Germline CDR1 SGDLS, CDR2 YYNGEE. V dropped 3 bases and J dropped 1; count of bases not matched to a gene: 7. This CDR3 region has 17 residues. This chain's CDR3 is CASSAYGLAGPQETQYF. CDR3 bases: TGTGCCAGCAGCGCATACGGACTAGCGGGGCCCCAAGAGACCCAGTACTTC.

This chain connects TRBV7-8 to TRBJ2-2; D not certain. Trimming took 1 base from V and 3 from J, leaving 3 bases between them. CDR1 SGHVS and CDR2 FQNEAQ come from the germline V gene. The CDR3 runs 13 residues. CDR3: CASSLVDTGELFF. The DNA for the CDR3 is TGTGCCAGCAGCTTAGTCGACACCGGGGAGCTGTTTTTT.

CDR3 nucleotide sequence: TGTGCCAGCAGCTCCCGCGGGGGGGGGCGCACAGATACGCAGTATTTT. Translation gives CASSSRGGGRTDTQYF. The chain joins TRBV13 to TRBJ2-3; 9 nucleotides agree with TRBD2. The CDR3 is made up of 16 amino acids. The germline V gene has CDR1 PRHDT and CDR2 FYEKMQ (reference sequence). Losses at the gene ends were 4 bases for V and 1 base for J; bases not matched to a gene: 6.

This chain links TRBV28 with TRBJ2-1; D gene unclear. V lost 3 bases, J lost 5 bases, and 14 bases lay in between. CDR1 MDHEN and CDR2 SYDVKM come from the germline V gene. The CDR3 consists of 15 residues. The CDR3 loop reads CASSFIDRGNNEQFF. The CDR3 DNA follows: TGTGCCAGCAGTTTTATAGATAGAGGAAACAATGAGCAGTTCTTC.

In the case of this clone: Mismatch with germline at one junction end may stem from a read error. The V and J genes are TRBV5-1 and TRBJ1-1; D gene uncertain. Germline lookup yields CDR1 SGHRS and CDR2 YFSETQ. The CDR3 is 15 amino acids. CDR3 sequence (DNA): TGCGCCAGCAGCTTGGAAGACGGAGGGAACCCTGAAGCTTTCTTT. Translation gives CASSLEDGGNPEAFF.

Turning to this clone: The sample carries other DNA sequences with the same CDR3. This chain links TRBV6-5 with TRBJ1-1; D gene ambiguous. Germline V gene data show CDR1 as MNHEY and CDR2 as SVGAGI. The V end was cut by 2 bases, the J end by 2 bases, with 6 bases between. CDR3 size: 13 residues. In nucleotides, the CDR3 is TGTGCCAGCAGTTACACAGTCAACACTGAAGCTTTCTTT. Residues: CASSYTVNTEAFF.

The chain's CDR3 is CASSQDREWTYEQYF. CDR3 nucleotide sequence: TGCGCCAGCAGCCAAGACAGGGAGTGGACCTACGAGCAGTACTTC. The chain joins TRBV4-1 to TRBJ2-7; D might be TRBD1 or TRBD2, each matching 5 bases. Germline V CDR1 and CDR2: MGHRA, YSYEKL. V was clipped by 0 bases and J by 2 bases, with 11 bases between them. This CDR3 is 15 amino acids long.

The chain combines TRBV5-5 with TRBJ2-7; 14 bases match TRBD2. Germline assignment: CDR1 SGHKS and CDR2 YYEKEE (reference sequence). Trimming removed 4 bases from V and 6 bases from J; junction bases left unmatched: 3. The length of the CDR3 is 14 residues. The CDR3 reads CASSLGLAGAEQYF. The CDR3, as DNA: TGTGCCAGCAGCCTGGGACTAGCGGGAGCCGAGCAGTACTTC.

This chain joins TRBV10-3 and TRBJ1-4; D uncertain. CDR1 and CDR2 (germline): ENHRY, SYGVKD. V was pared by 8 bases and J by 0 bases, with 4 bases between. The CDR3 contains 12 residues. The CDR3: CAIGATNEKLFF. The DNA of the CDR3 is TGTGCCATCGGTGCAACTAATGAAAAACTGTTTTTT.

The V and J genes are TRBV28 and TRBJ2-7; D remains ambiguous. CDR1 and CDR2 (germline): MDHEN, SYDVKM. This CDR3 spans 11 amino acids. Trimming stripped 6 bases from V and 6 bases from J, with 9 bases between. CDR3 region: CASSPLVEQYF. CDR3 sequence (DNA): TGTGCCAGCAGCCCCCTGGTCGAGCAGTACTTC.

Here the CDR3 DNA reads TGCGCCAGCAGCCAAGTGTGGTGGCACGGGGAGCTGTTTTTT. Protein sequence: CASSQVWWHGELFF. This chain links TRBV4-3 with TRBJ2-2; D gene unclear. This CDR3 is 14 amino acids long. Germline V gives CDR1 LGHNA, CDR2 YSLEER. With 1 base removed from V and 7 bases from J, the gap between germline ends came to 10 bases.

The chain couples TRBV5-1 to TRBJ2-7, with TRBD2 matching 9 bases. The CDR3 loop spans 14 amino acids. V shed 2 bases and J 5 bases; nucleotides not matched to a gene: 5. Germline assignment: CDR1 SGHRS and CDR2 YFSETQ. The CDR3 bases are TGCGCCAGCAGCTTAGGACTAGCGTTCGACGAGCAGTACTTC. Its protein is CASSLGLAFDEQYF.

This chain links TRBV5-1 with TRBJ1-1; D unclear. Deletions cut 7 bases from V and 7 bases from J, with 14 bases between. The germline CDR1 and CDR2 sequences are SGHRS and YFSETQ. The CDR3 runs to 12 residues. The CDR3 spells CASGDGNGEAFF. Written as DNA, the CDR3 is TGCGCCAGCGGAGACGGGAATGGTGAAGCTTTCTTT.

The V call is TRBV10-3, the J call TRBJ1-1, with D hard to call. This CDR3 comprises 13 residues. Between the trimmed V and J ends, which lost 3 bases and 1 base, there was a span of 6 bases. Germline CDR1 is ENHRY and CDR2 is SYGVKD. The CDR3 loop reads CAISEQSNTEAFF. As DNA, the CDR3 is TGTGCCATCAGTGAACAGTCGAACACTGAAGCTTTCTTT.